The rows below give T cell receptor beta chains drawn from one sample of a study of blood T cell repertoires in COVID-19. This table comes from immunoSEQ multiplex PCR, and its TCRdb copy is limited to in-frame clones, with some not included. The sample shows roughly 100,000 clones, roughly 80% of them seen only once. Sequencing was performed on peripheral blood. The receptors stem from a man older than 75 with COVID-19, enrolled during active disease. CDR3s include the opening cysteine and the closing phenylalanine or tryptophan. Fields, in order: D gene, V gene, J gene, clone size, CDR3 DNA, CDR3 protein. A D gene is named only where the DNA matches it firmly. Clone sizes are given selectively: once, few, many, or a class where the clone is expanded.

d_call: TRBD1; v_call: TRBV6-5; j_call: TRBJ1-4; clone_size: -; cdr3_nt: TGTGCCAGCAGTTACGCGACAGGGGACGTTGAAAAACTGTTTTTT; cdr3_aa: CASSYATGDVEKLFF
d_call: -; v_call: TRBV5-1; j_call: TRBJ2-3; clone_size: -; cdr3_nt: TGCGCCAGCAGCTTGAGAGAAACAGATACGCAGTATTTT; cdr3_aa: CASSLRETDTQYF
d_call: -; v_call: TRBV27; j_call: TRBJ1-6; clone_size: once; cdr3_nt: TGTGCCAGCACCAGCAGGGCCCCCCGTAATTCACCCCTCCACTTT; cdr3_aa: CASTSRAPRNSPLHF
d_call: -; v_call: TRBV20-1; j_call: TRBJ2-7; clone_size: -; cdr3_nt: TGCAGTGTTAGCAGGGTAGGAGAGCAGTACTTC; cdr3_aa: CSVSRVGEQYF
d_call: -; v_call: TRBV30; j_call: TRBJ1-1; clone_size: few; cdr3_nt: TGTGCCTGGAGGGCCCGAGAGGGAGAGAACACTGAAGCTTTCTTT; cdr3_aa: CAWRAREGENTEAFF
d_call: -; v_call: TRBV3-1/TRBV3-2; j_call: TRBJ2-1; clone_size: -; cdr3_nt: TGTGCCAGCAGCCAAGTGGTCCCCGGGGTCATGCACAATGAGCAGTTCTTC; cdr3_aa: CASSQVVPGVMHNEQFF
d_call: -; v_call: TRBV6-5; j_call: TRBJ1-2; clone_size: -; cdr3_nt: TGTGCCAGCAGTAGCCGTGGGACATATGGCTACACCTTC; cdr3_aa: CASSSRGTYGYTF
d_call: -; v_call: TRBV20-1; j_call: TRBJ1-1; clone_size: -; cdr3_nt: TGCAGTGCTAGTAGAGATCTGAACACTGAAGCTTTCTTT; cdr3_aa: CSASRDLNTEAFF
d_call: -; v_call: TRBV18; j_call: TRBJ2-5; clone_size: -; cdr3_nt: TGTGCCAGCTCACCTCCCAACCAAGAGACCCAGTACTTC; cdr3_aa: CASSPPNQETQYF
d_call: -; v_call: TRBV3-1/TRBV3-2; j_call: TRBJ1-2; clone_size: -; cdr3_nt: TGTGCCAGCAGCCGGGGCAGAGACTATGGCTACACCTTC; cdr3_aa: CASSRGRDYGYTF
d_call: -; v_call: TRBV5-5; j_call: TRBJ2-1; clone_size: -; cdr3_nt: TGTGCCAGCAGCCGTCACAGTGGGAATGAGCAGTTCTTC; cdr3_aa: CASSRHSGNEQFF
d_call: -; v_call: TRBV18; j_call: TRBJ2-2; clone_size: -; cdr3_nt: TGTGCCAGCTCACAAACCGGGACTCTGAACACCGGGGAGCTGTTTTTT; cdr3_aa: CASSQTGTLNTGELFF
d_call: -; v_call: TRBV5-6; j_call: TRBJ1-2; clone_size: -; cdr3_nt: TGTGCCAGCAGCTCCTCGGGCAGGGGCCCCTTACGAGGCTACACCTTC; cdr3_aa: CASSSSGRGPLRGYTF
d_call: TRBD1; v_call: TRBV6-2/TRBV6-3; j_call: TRBJ1-1; clone_size: -; cdr3_nt: TGTGCCAGCAGTTACTCCGGGACAGCAGCTGAAGCTTTCTTT; cdr3_aa: CASSYSGTAAEAFF
d_call: -; v_call: TRBV3-1/TRBV3-2; j_call: TRBJ2-6; clone_size: -; cdr3_nt: TGTGCCAGCACGAAAGAGGGACACTCTTCTGGGGCCAACGTCCTGACTTTC; cdr3_aa: CASTKEGHSSGANVLTF
d_call: TRBD1; v_call: TRBV7-9; j_call: TRBJ1-2; clone_size: -; cdr3_nt: TGTGCCAGCAGCTTAGAAGACAGGGGTGGCTACACCTTC; cdr3_aa: CASSLEDRGGYTF
d_call: -; v_call: TRBV3-1/TRBV3-2; j_call: TRBJ2-5; clone_size: -; cdr3_nt: TGTGCCAGCAGCTCCCGTAATGAGGAGACCCAGTACTTC; cdr3_aa: CASSSRNEETQYF
d_call: -; v_call: TRBV7-2; j_call: TRBJ1-4; clone_size: -; cdr3_nt: TGTGCCAGCAGCCTACTCCCTACAGTGGCTAATGAAAAACTGTTTTTT; cdr3_aa: CASSLLPTVANEKLFF
d_call: -; v_call: TRBV2; j_call: TRBJ1-6; clone_size: -; cdr3_nt: TGTGCCAGCAGTGAAAGGAGGAACGGCGATTCACCCCTCCACTTT; cdr3_aa: CASSERRNGDSPLHF
d_call: TRBD2; v_call: TRBV7-2; j_call: TRBJ2-3; clone_size: -; cdr3_nt: TGTGCCAGCACCTTGGTCGGGGGGGCCACAGATACGCAGTATTTT; cdr3_aa: CASTLVGGATDTQYF
d_call: TRBD1; v_call: TRBV4-3; j_call: TRBJ2-1; clone_size: -; cdr3_nt: TGCGCCAGCAGCCAAGATCACAGGGGGGTCTACAATGAGCAGTTCTTC; cdr3_aa: CASSQDHRGVYNEQFF
d_call: -; v_call: TRBV5-4; j_call: TRBJ2-7; clone_size: few; cdr3_nt: TGTGCCAGCAGCTCGGACCCGGGAGCCTACGAGCAGTACTTC; cdr3_aa: CASSSDPGAYEQYF
d_call: TRBD1; v_call: TRBV5-1; j_call: TRBJ1-2; clone_size: -; cdr3_nt: TGCGCCAGCAGCTTGGACAGACAGGGTGGCGGCTACACCTTC; cdr3_aa: CASSLDRQGGGYTF
d_call: -; v_call: TRBV7-9; j_call: TRBJ1-4; clone_size: -; cdr3_nt: TGTGCCAGCAGCTTAAACGGGGGAACTAATGAAAAACTGTTTTTT; cdr3_aa: CASSLNGGTNEKLFF
d_call: -; v_call: TRBV7-9; j_call: TRBJ1-1; clone_size: -; cdr3_nt: TGTGCCAGCAGCTCCCGGGCGGGGAACACTGAAGCTTTCTTT; cdr3_aa: CASSSRAGNTEAFF
d_call: TRBD2; v_call: TRBV19; j_call: TRBJ2-5; clone_size: -; cdr3_nt: TGTGCCAGTAGTCCCGGCGGGGGGGGCCTGGAGACCCAGTACTTC; cdr3_aa: CASSPGGGGLETQYF
d_call: TRBD1; v_call: TRBV19; j_call: TRBJ2-5; clone_size: -; cdr3_nt: TGTGCCAGTAGTATCCTGACAGGGGTCCAAGAGACCCAGTACTTC; cdr3_aa: CASSILTGVQETQYF
d_call: TRBD1; v_call: TRBV10-3; j_call: TRBJ1-1; clone_size: -; cdr3_nt: TGTGCCATCAGAGATCCACAGGGGTTGACTGAAGCTTTCTTT; cdr3_aa: CAIRDPQGLTEAFF
d_call: TRBD1; v_call: TRBV27; j_call: TRBJ2-7; clone_size: once; cdr3_nt: TGTGCCAGCAGTTTAGCCGGGACAGTTACCTACGAGCAGTACTTC; cdr3_aa: CASSLAGTVTYEQYF
d_call: -; v_call: TRBV10-3; j_call: TRBJ2-2; clone_size: -; cdr3_nt: TGTGCCATCACCCGAGGGACACCGAACACCGGGGAGCTGTTTTTT; cdr3_aa: CAITRGTPNTGELFF
d_call: -; v_call: TRBV3-1/TRBV3-2; j_call: TRBJ2-3; clone_size: -; cdr3_nt: TGTGCCAGCAGCCAAGTAGCTCATACGCAGTATTTT; cdr3_aa: CASSQVAHTQYF
d_call: TRBD1; v_call: TRBV24-1; j_call: TRBJ1-5; clone_size: -; cdr3_nt: TGTGCCACCAGTGGACAGGGTGAAAGCAATCAGCCCCAGCATTTT; cdr3_aa: CATSGQGESNQPQHF
d_call: -; v_call: TRBV7-3; j_call: TRBJ2-3; clone_size: -; cdr3_nt: TGTGCCAGCAGCTTAATGTCTAGCCTCACAGATACGCAGTATTTT; cdr3_aa: CASSLMSSLTDTQYF
d_call: -; v_call: TRBV2; j_call: TRBJ1-6; clone_size: -; cdr3_nt: TGTGCCAGCGGTTCTCGGAGCTCCTATAATTCACCCCTCCACTTT; cdr3_aa: CASGSRSSYNSPLHF